This T cell receptor (beta chain) was obtained from a study of human T cells and chemical hapten exposure. To note about this clonotype: Its antigen is still unknown.

TCRdb re-called the RACE reads through MiXCR, storing one row per CDR3 protein. This sample yields tens of thousands of distinct CDR3 sequences, of which roughly 11% are seen a single time; 2.2% belongs to the top ten. Study conclusions and caveats: Expanded TCRs created a significantly greater count of big CDR3 similarity clusters than controls did. TCRs above 1 in 1000 frequency stayed constant with DPC sensitization. Donors, who had alopecia, may show an immune response that differs from healthy people's.

CDR3 length equals 19 residues. The V gene's germline CDR1 is SGHRS and CDR2 YFSETQ. V dropped 4 bases and J dropped 4; count of bases not matched to a gene: 21. Sample time point: patch test 2, 6 weeks after DPC sensitization. The treatment denotes: therapeutic diphenylcyclopropenone sensitization with weekly scalp DPC. This receptor was obtained from a man aged 35 to 55 with alopecia areata. Some clones in this sample may be carry-over from other donors' samples. This chain joins TRBV5-1 and TRBJ2-3; 7 bases are shared with TRBD1. Sequencing used whole blood, obtained in connection with sensitization to the hapten diphenylcyclopropenone (DPC). The CDR3 is CASSTNNPGDRDGSDTQYF. CDR3 in DNA: TGCGCCAGCAGCACCAATAACCCCGGAGACAGGGACGGGTCAGATACGCAGTATTTT. Using reference TRBV5-1 and TRBJ2-3 for the parts outside the CDR3, the full variable domain is KAGVTQTPRYLIKTRGQQVTLSCSPISGHRSVSWYQQTPGQGLQFLFEYFSETQRNKGNFPGRFSGRQFSNSRSEMNVSTLELGDSALYLCASSTNNPGDRDGSDTQYFGPGTRLTVL.